The 4 T cell receptor beta chains reported below all come from one sample, sequenced in a study of cytomegalovirus exposure and HLA in healthy donors. This PCR relied on a set of 60 Vbeta primers and 13 Jbeta primers. Sequenced by immunoSEQ multiplex PCR; TCRdb stores in-frame clones only, minus some. The sample holds some 170,000 clones, around 80% seen once. Sequencing input: PBMCs. The receptors derive from a man aged 35 to 55 in good health and CMV-seronegative.

The chain links TRBV27 to TRBJ1-2; no firm D call. Germline V CDR1 and CDR2: MNHEY, SMNVEV (reference sequence). V dropped 10 bases and J dropped 3 bases, with 18 bases sitting between them. The CDR3 runs 14 residues. CDR3 sequence: CANNDREEDYGYTF. The CDR3, as DNA: TGTGCCAACAATGATCGGGAAGAGGACTATGGCTACACCTTC.

About this clone: A junction boundary mismatches the germline segment, possibly from a read error. The rearrangement uses TRBV7-9 and TRBJ2-1, with D maybe TRBD2 (6 bases). Per the germline V gene, CDR1 is SEHNR and CDR2 is FQNEAQ (reference sequence). There are 10 residues in the CDR3. CDR3 sequence (DNA): TGTTCCAGCACCGCGGGGGAGCAGTTCTTC. Translating it yields CSSTAGEQFF.

The rearrangement uses TRBV6-5 and TRBJ2-2; D gene ambiguous. CDR1 is MNHEY, CDR2 SVGAGI, per germline. This CDR3 comprises 15 residues. The germline V and J ends were trimmed by 5 bases and 0 bases, with 10 bases remaining between them. CDR3 in amino acids: CASSTLTPNTGELFF. The CDR3, as DNA: TGTGCCAGCAGTACTTTAACCCCGAACACCGGGGAGCTGTTTTTT.

The chain has TRBV4-1 and TRBJ2-2; 7 bases align to TRBD2. Trimming at V came to 1 base and at J to 7 bases, leaving 15 bases not matched to a gene. The CDR3 spans 18 residues. Germline V lookup: CDR1 MGHRA, CDR2 YSYEKL. The CDR3 DNA reads as TGCGCCAGCAGCCAAGGAAGCCGAGGCGGGAGTAGTATCGGGGAGCTGTTTTTT. This translates into CASSQGSRGGSSIGELFF.